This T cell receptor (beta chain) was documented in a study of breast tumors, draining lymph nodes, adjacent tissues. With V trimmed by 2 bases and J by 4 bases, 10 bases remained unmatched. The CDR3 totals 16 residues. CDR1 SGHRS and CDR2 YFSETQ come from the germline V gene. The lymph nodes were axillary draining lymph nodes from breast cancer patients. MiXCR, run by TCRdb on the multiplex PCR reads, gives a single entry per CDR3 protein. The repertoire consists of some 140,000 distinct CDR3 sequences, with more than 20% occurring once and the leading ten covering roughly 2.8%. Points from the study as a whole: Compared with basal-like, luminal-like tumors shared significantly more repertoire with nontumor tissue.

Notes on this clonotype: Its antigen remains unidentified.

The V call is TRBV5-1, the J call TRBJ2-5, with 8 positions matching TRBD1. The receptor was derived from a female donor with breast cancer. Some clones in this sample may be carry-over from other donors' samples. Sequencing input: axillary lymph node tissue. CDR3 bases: TGCGCCAGCAGCTTCGGTGCAGGGGGCTTGAGAGAGACCCAGTACTTC. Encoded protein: CASSFGAGGLRETQYF.